The 31 T cell receptor beta chains below were found in one sample sequenced in a study of cytomegalovirus exposure and HLA in healthy donors. The PCR ran on 60 Vbeta and 13 Jbeta primers. Only in-frame clones appear in the TCRdb table, and some are missing; sequencing was by immunoSEQ multiplex PCR. The repertoire holds some 50,000 clones, with 65% to 80% as singletons. The source material was PBMCs. The receptors derive from a man aged 30 to 39 in good health and CMV-seronegative.

This clone was seen only a few times. The J gene is TRBJ1-6, the V gene TRBV28; 8 positions match TRBD1. This CDR3 region has 17 residues. V shed 8 bases, J shed 0 bases, and the junction held 9 bases outside the gene matches. Per the germline V gene, CDR1 is MDHEN and CDR2 is SYDVKM. CDR3: CASGTGGYSSYNSPLHF. The DNA for the CDR3 is TGTGCCAGCGGTACAGGGGGTTACAGCTCCTATAATTCACCCCTCCACTTT. Variable domain in full (rest from reference TRBV28 and TRBJ1-6): DVKVTQSSRYLVKRTGEKVFLECVQDMDHENMFWYRQDPGLGLRLIYFSYDVKMKEKGDIPEGYSVSREKKERFSLILESASTNQTSMYLCASGTGGYSSYNSPLHFGNGTRLTVT.

The chain recombines TRBV11-1 with TRBJ2-1; possible D gene TRBD2, 6 bases. The germline V gene has CDR1 SGHAT and CDR2 FQDESV (reference sequence). The V gene lost 5 bases and the J gene lost 14 bases, with 19 bases spanning the gap. The CDR3 contains 13 residues. Here the CDR3 reads CASSQSRLGREFF. As DNA, the CDR3 is TGTGCCAGCAGCCAGAGCCGACTAGGCCGGGAGTTCTTC.

This clone came up once. The V and J genes are TRBV15 and TRBJ2-3; maybe TRBD1 (5 bases). Germline values: CDR1 LNHNV, CDR2 YYDKDF (reference sequence). This CDR3 contains 15 residues. Trimming stripped 0 bases from V and 4 bases from J, with 11 bases between. CDR3: CATSRDVQGADTQYF. As DNA, the CDR3 is TGTGCCACCAGCAGAGATGTGCAGGGTGCAGATACGCAGTATTTT.

This clone was counted a few times. The rearrangement links TRBV6-5 to TRBJ2-1; 14 positions agree with TRBD2. The J segment lost 7 bases and the V segment lost 2 bases, leaving 4 bases of the junction unmatched. CDR3 length equals 16 residues. Per germline, CDR1 MNHEY and CDR2 SVGAGI. The CDR3 reads CASSYRTSGRKNEQFF. For the CDR3, the DNA is TGTGCCAGCAGTTACAGGACTAGCGGGAGGAAAAATGAGCAGTTCTTC.

This clone was seen once. The J gene is TRBJ2-1, the V gene TRBV27, with 7 bases matching TRBD2. There are 15 residues in the CDR3. V was pared by 3 bases and J by 0 bases, with 2 bases of the junction left unmatched. Germline CDR1 is MNHEY and CDR2 is SMNVEV (reference sequence). The DNA of the CDR3 is TGTGCCAGCAGTTTTGGGGACTACTCCTACAATGAGCAGTTCTTC. Protein sequence: CASSFGDYSYNEQFF.

This chain joins TRBV30 and TRBJ2-5; D is unclear. Germline CDR1 GTSNPN, CDR2 SVGIG (reference sequence). The CDR3 sequence is 12 residues long. V was clipped by 3 bases and J by 3 bases, with 8 bases between them. The CDR3 region has the DNA TGTGCCTGGAGCGATTCGGAAGAGACCCAGTACTTC. It yields the protein CAWSDSEETQYF.

V usage is TRBV10-3 and J usage is TRBJ2-5; D call uncertain. This CDR3 contains 13 residues. V was cut by 5 bases and J by 4 bases, with 11 bases left in between. Looked up from germline, CDR1 is ENHRY and CDR2 is SYGVKD. The CDR3 loop reads CAISFLVGETQYF. For the CDR3, the DNA is TGTGCCATCAGTTTTCTAGTTGGAGAGACCCAGTACTTC.

The chain recombines TRBV19 with TRBJ2-1; TRBD2 agrees at 10 bases. CDR1 and CDR2 (germline): LNHDA, SQIVND (reference sequence). The CDR3 is 16 residues long. V lost 4 bases, J lost 8 bases, and 11 bases stayed unmatched. The CDR3 reads CASSTWRLAGADEQFF. As DNA, the CDR3 is TGTGCCAGTAGTACCTGGAGGCTAGCGGGAGCCGATGAGCAGTTCTTC.

The chain uses TRBV30 and TRBJ2-3; D remains unclear. This CDR3 region has 10 residues. V lost 3 bases, J lost 6 bases, and 4 bases lay in between. Per the germline V gene, CDR1 is GTSNPN and CDR2 is SVGIG (reference sequence). In nucleotides, the CDR3 is TGTGCCTGGAGGCGGGATACGCAGTATTTT. Translating it yields CAWRRDTQYF.

The chain couples TRBV15 to TRBJ2-1, with D possibly being TRBD2 (6 bases). The V gene's germline CDR1 is LNHNV and CDR2 YYDKDF (reference sequence). Trimming removed 5 bases at V and 10 bases at J, with 12 bases between. The CDR3 is 12 residues long. Here the CDR3 DNA reads TGTGCCACCAGCCCTGCCCTAGCGGAGCAGTTCTTC. Amino acid sequence: CATSPALAEQFF.

This clone was seen only a few times. The chain joins TRBV6-4 to TRBJ1-1; D is possibly TRBD1 (6 bases). V was pared by 7 bases and J by 1 base, with 10 bases between. The CDR3 runs to 13 residues. Germline CDR1 is MRHNA and CDR2 is SNTAGT. The CDR3 reads CASTQGENTEAFF. The DNA of the CDR3 is TGTGCCAGCACACAGGGAGAGAACACTGAAGCTTTCTTT.

This clone was recorded only once. The chain has TRBV7-2 and TRBJ2-1, with a possible D match to TRBD2 (6 bases). Trimming shortened V by 7 bases and J by 6 bases, and 19 bases separated the two germline ends. CDR1 SGHTA and CDR2 FQGNSA come from the germline V gene. This CDR3 spans 15 amino acids. Written as DNA, the CDR3 is TGTGCCAGCACCCCGGACTACCTTTACTTCAATGAGCAGTTCTTC. Its protein is CASTPDYLYFNEQFF.

This clone was seen a few times. The rearrangement joins TRBV6-1 to TRBJ2-7, with 11 bases aligning to TRBD2. The V gene's germline CDR1 is MNHNS and CDR2 SASEGT. CDR3 length: 14 amino acids. Trimming removed 3 bases from V and 3 bases from J; junction bases left unmatched: 1. CDR3 amino acids: CASSEGTSGYEQYF. The CDR3 region has the DNA TGTGCCAGCAGTGAGGGGACTAGCGGCTACGAGCAGTACTTC.

The gene calls are TRBV4-1 and TRBJ2-7, with D possibly TRBD2 on 5 matching bases. Trimming took 2 bases from V and 4 from J, leaving 12 bases between them. Germline V lookup: CDR1 MGHRA, CDR2 YSYEKL. The CDR3 consists of 14 residues. The CDR3 DNA reads TGCGCCAGCAGCCAACTAACCCGGGGTTACGAGCAGTACTTC. Translated: CASSQLTRGYEQYF.

The chain employs TRBV10-3 and TRBJ1-1; 9 bases agree with TRBD1. The CDR3 is made up of 15 amino acids. The germline gives CDR1 ENHRY, CDR2 SYGVKD. Trimming took 6 bases from V and 0 from J; bases not matched to a gene: 5. CDR3: CAIRGTGSVNTEAFF. In nucleotides, the CDR3 is TGTGCCATCAGGGGGACAGGGAGTGTGAACACTGAAGCTTTCTTT.

This clone was counted once. The chain links TRBV5-8 to TRBJ1-3; tentatively, D is TRBD1 (6 bases). Germline values: CDR1 SGHTS, CDR2 YDEGEE. Trimming cost V 1 base and J 0 bases, with 11 bases left between them. This CDR3 comprises 16 residues. CDR3 coding DNA: TGTGCCAGCAGCTTGTCGTCAGGGGCCTCTGGAAACACCATATATTTT. This sequence encodes CASSLSSGASGNTIYF.

V usage is TRBV11-2 and J usage is TRBJ2-3; no clear D. Germline CDR1 SGHAT, CDR2 FQNNGV. The CDR3 contains 14 residues. V lost 5 bases and J 1 base, leaving 10 bases between the germline ends. CDR3 sequence reads: CASSPRMGTDTQYF. As DNA, the CDR3 is TGTGCCAGCAGCCCGCGGATGGGCACAGATACGCAGTATTTT.

V and J are TRBV9 and TRBJ2-7; D is perhaps TRBD1 (6 bases). The V end lost 0 bases, the J end lost 1 base, and 8 bases lay between the germline ends. Per germline, CDR1 SGDLS and CDR2 YYNGEE. CDR3 length: 14 residues. Here the CDR3 reads CASSVAQGSYEQYF. In nucleotides, the CDR3 is TGTGCCAGCAGCGTAGCACAGGGATCCTACGAGCAGTACTTC. The full variable domain, rest sourced from reference TRBV9 and TRBJ2-7, is DSGVTQTPKHLITATGQRVTLRCSPRSGDLSVYWYQQSLDQGLQFLIQYYNGEERAKGNILERFSAQQFPDLHSELNLSSLELGDSALYFCASSVAQGSYEQYFGPGTRLTVT.

The chain uses TRBV11-3 and TRBJ2-2, with a tentative D call TRBD1 (6 bases). The germline CDR1 and CDR2 sequences are SGHNT and YENEEA. V was trimmed by 5 bases and J by 3 bases, leaving 10 bases between them. CDR3 length: 14 amino acids. The CDR3 DNA reads TGTGCCAGCAGCACCAGGGGTGACACCGGGGAGCTGTTTTTT. Protein: CASSTRGDTGELFF.

The J gene is TRBJ1-4, the V gene TRBV7-9, with 8 bases lining up with TRBD1. The germline V gene has CDR1 SEHNR and CDR2 FQNEAQ (reference sequence). V dropped 1 base and J dropped 5; count of bases not matched to a gene: 3. The CDR3 spans 15 residues. In nucleotides, the CDR3 is TGTGCCAGCAGCTTAGTTCGGGACAGGAATGAAAAACTGTTTTTT. Its protein is CASSLVRDRNEKLFF. The full variable domain, with the rest looked up from reference TRBV7-9 and TRBJ1-4, is DTGVSQNPRHKITKRGQNVTFRCDPISEHNRLYWYRQTLGQGPEFLTYFQNEAQLEKSRLLSDRFSAERPKGSFSTLEIQRTEQGDSAMYLCASSLVRDRNEKLFFGSGTQLSVL.

The chain couples TRBV5-1 to TRBJ2-7; TRBD2 aligns across 11 bases. V was pared by 4 bases and J by 4 bases, with 4 bases of the junction left unmatched. The length of the CDR3 is 14 residues. The germline gives CDR1 SGHRS, CDR2 YFSETQ. The CDR3 spells CASSVAGGEYEQYF. The CDR3 DNA reads as TGCGCCAGCAGCGTAGCGGGAGGGGAGTACGAGCAGTACTTC. The full variable domain, completed using reference TRBV5-1 and TRBJ2-7, is KAGVTQTPRYLIKTRGQQVTLSCSPISGHRSVSWYQQTPGQGLQFLFEYFSETQRNKGNFPGRFSGRQFSNSRSEMNVSTLELGDSALYLCASSVAGGEYEQYFGPGTRLTVT.

The chain links TRBV6-1 to TRBJ2-1; TRBD2 might be the D (5 bases). V lost 6 bases, J lost 10 bases, and 13 bases lay in between. Germline V CDR1 and CDR2: MNHNS, SASEGT. This CDR3 has 12 amino acids. CDR3 DNA: TGTGCCAGCAGAGGAGGATTCGTGGAGCAGTTCTTC. It is translated as CASRGGFVEQFF.

The chain combines TRBV23-1 with TRBJ2-7; 7 bases line up with TRBD2. TRBV23-1 is classed as an ORF, of uncertain function. V lost 4 bases and J lost 6; bases outside the gene matches: 12. This CDR3 region has 15 residues. The CDR3 region has the DNA TGCGCCAGCAGTCTCTGGGCGGGAGAAGCTTGCGAGCAGTACTTC. It codes for CASSLWAGEACEQYF.

The chain carries TRBV19 and TRBJ2-7, with 9 nucleotides matching TRBD1. Germline loops: CDR1 LNHDA, CDR2 SQIVND (reference sequence). V dropped 3 bases and J dropped 2; count of bases not matched to a gene: 5. This CDR3 spans 15 amino acids. This CDR3 reads CASSMSTGGPYEQYF. As DNA, the CDR3 is TGTGCCAGTAGTATGTCGACAGGGGGTCCCTACGAGCAGTACTTC.

The CDR3 nucleotides are TGTGCCAGCAGCGGTCTAGCCACCGAGCAGTACTTC. It is translated as CASSGLATEQYF. The chain has TRBV25-1 and TRBJ2-7, with D tentatively TRBD2 (5 bases). CDR1 MGHDK and CDR2 SYGVNS come from the germline V gene. The CDR3 loop spans 12 amino acids. The V and J ends lost 6 bases and 6 bases respectively, with 12 bases between them.

The genes are TRBV7-9 and TRBJ2-1; TRBD2 is a possible D gene (7 bases). Germline CDR1 and CDR2: SEHNR and FQNEAQ (reference sequence). Trimming left V 5 bases short and J 0 bases short, with 14 bases between. The CDR3 is made up of 16 amino acids. CDR3 nucleotide sequence: TGTGCCAGCAGCGGGGGGAGGGGACACTCCTACAATGAGCAGTTCTTC. This encodes CASSGGRGHSYNEQFF.

The chain links TRBV27 to TRBJ2-7; possibly TRBD2 for D (5 bases). Trimming cost V 5 bases and J 0 bases, with 14 bases left between them. This CDR3 has 15 residues. Germline loops: CDR1 MNHEY, CDR2 SMNVEV (reference sequence). In nucleotides, the CDR3 is TGTGCCAGCAGTCCCTCGGAGGCAAGCTCCTACGAGCAGTACTTC. Translating gives CASSPSEASSYEQYF.

This clone was seen a few times. This chain uses TRBV19 with TRBJ1-1, with unresolved D. Trimming cost V 7 bases and J 1 base, with 10 bases left between them. The CDR3 extends over 13 amino acids. Germline CDR1 LNHDA, CDR2 SQIVND (reference sequence). In DNA, the CDR3 is TGTGCCAGTATCCAGGTAGGGAACACTGAAGCTTTCTTT. Residues: CASIQVGNTEAFF.

This clone was seen only a few times. This chain uses TRBV27 with TRBJ2-3; 9 bases fit TRBD2. Germline CDR1 reads MNHEY; CDR2 reads SMNVEV (reference sequence). Losses at the gene ends were 4 bases for V and 5 bases for J; bases not matched to a gene: 7. The CDR3 has 15 amino acids. The CDR3 coding sequence is TGTGCCAGCAGTTACCTAGCGGGATCGGGAGATACGCAGTATTTT. It translates to CASSYLAGSGDTQYF.

This clone was detected only once. V gene TRBV5-4 combines with J gene TRBJ1-1; perhaps TRBD1 as D (6 bases). Germline CDR1 reads SGHNT; CDR2 reads YYREEE (reference sequence). The CDR3 is made up of 15 amino acids. V was trimmed by 4 bases and J by 5 bases, leaving 18 bases between them. The CDR3 nucleotides read TGTGCCAGCAGCGCTGAGCCGACAGGAGGTACTGAAGCTTTCTTT. This translates into CASSAEPTGGTEAFF.

Only a few counts were recorded for this clone. The chain joins TRBV10-3 to TRBJ1-2, with 11 bases identical to TRBD1. Germline V lookup: CDR1 ENHRY, CDR2 SYGVKD. With V trimmed by 6 bases and J by 4 bases, 7 bases remained unmatched. CDR3 length: 15 amino acids. CDR3 sequence reads: CAISEGQGGLYGYTF. CDR3 nucleotides: TGTGCCATCAGCGAGGGACAGGGGGGGCTCTATGGCTACACCTTC.